A selection of T cell receptor beta chains follows, all from one sample in a study of cytomegalovirus exposure and HLA in healthy donors. Profiling relied on immunoSEQ multiplex PCR, and the TCRdb table lists in-frame clones only, not all of them. The sample yields about 110,000 clones, 81% seen once. Sequenced material: PBMCs. The receptor source for this set is a woman aged 25 to 45 in good health and CMV-seronegative. Each CDR3 is given with its conserved first and last residue. D genes are given only for firm matches. Some rows have no size entry. The others give once, few or many, or a class for an expanded clone.

clone size: NA
D gene: NA
V gene: TRBV5-1
J gene: TRBJ1-1
CDR3 DNA: TGCGCCAGCAGCTTTCAGGGGCGGGGGGCTGAAGCTTTCTTT
CDR3 protein: CASSFQGRGAEAFF

clone size: NA
D gene: TRBD1
V gene: TRBV7-9
J gene: TRBJ2-7
CDR3 DNA: TGTGCCAGCACCCCAAGTCGGAGCGGGACAGGGGTTGGGGAGCAGTACTTC
CDR3 protein: CASTPSRSGTGVGEQYF

clone size: NA
D gene: NA
V gene: TRBV6-5
J gene: TRBJ2-7
CDR3 DNA: TGTGCCACCTCTTCGAGGGATGCCTACGAGCAGTACTTC
CDR3 protein: CATSSRDAYEQYF

clone size: few
D gene: NA
V gene: TRBV19
J gene: TRBJ1-5
CDR3 DNA: TGTGCCAGTAGTATAGGAGCCAGGGAGGGAAATCAGCCCCAGCATTTT
CDR3 protein: CASSIGAREGNQPQHF

clone size: NA
D gene: NA
V gene: TRBV4-1
J gene: TRBJ1-2
CDR3 DNA: TGCGCCAGCAGCTTGACTTTACATGTGAACTATGGCTACACCTTC
CDR3 protein: CASSLTLHVNYGYTF

clone size: NA
D gene: NA
V gene: TRBV18
J gene: TRBJ1-5
CDR3 DNA: TGTGCCAGCTCGGAGAGCAATCAGCCCCAGCATTTT
CDR3 protein: CASSESNQPQHF

clone size: NA
D gene: NA
V gene: TRBV27
J gene: TRBJ1-6
CDR3 DNA: TGTGCCAGCAGCAGACTTAATTCACCCCTCCACTTT
CDR3 protein: CASSRLNSPLHF

clone size: NA
D gene: TRBD2
V gene: TRBV5-1
J gene: TRBJ2-3
CDR3 DNA: TGCGCCAGCACCAGGGCGCTAGCGGGAGGACTGGGTACAGATACGCAGTATTTT
CDR3 protein: CASTRALAGGLGTDTQYF

clone size: NA
D gene: TRBD1
V gene: TRBV9
J gene: TRBJ2-7
CDR3 DNA: TGTGCCAGCAGCCCTTCCGTGACAGGGTTCCGGGACGAGCAGTACTTC
CDR3 protein: CASSPSVTGFRDEQYF

clone size: NA
D gene: NA
V gene: TRBV6-5
J gene: TRBJ1-3
CDR3 DNA: TGTGCCAGCAGTTATAAAAACACCATATATTTT
CDR3 protein: CASSYKNTIYF

clone size: NA
D gene: TRBD1
V gene: TRBV4-1
J gene: TRBJ1-1
CDR3 DNA: TGCGCCAGCAGCCCGCAGGGGGCGAGACCCACTGAAGCTTTCTTT
CDR3 protein: CASSPQGARPTEAFF

clone size: NA
D gene: NA
V gene: TRBV30
J gene: TRBJ1-1
CDR3 DNA: TGTGCCTGGAGTGTAAGAGAGACGGGGATGAACACTGAAGCTTTCTTT
CDR3 protein: CAWSVRETGMNTEAFF